This T cell receptor beta chain was recorded in a study of cytomegalovirus exposure and HLA in healthy donors. Notes on this clone: The antigen is not known.

Vbeta (60) and Jbeta (13) primers were used in the PCR. The repertoire was sequenced with immunoSEQ multiplex PCR; TCRdb's copy has only in-frame clones and lacks some. The sample holds around 160,000 clones, roughly 80% seen once. General observations from the study: Most CMV-associated TCR beta chains were later found to appear HLA-restricted. A cluster of highly shared sequence variants was likely a sequencing artifact. As a later analysis revealed, the rate of TCR association differed by HLA locus, with DRB1 most and HLA-C fewest.

Material for sequencing was PBMCs. This TCR was sampled from a human donor in good health.

The CDR3 coding sequence is TGCGCCAGCAGCTTGTCAACAGGGAGCTCCTACAATGAGCAGTTCTTC. Its protein is CASSLSTGSSYNEQFF. The rearrangement uses TRBV5-1 and TRBJ2-1, with a tentative D call TRBD1 (6 bases). Per germline, CDR1 SGHRS and CDR2 YFSETQ. This CDR3 comprises 16 residues. The V and J ends lost 1 base and 0 bases respectively, with 11 bases between them.